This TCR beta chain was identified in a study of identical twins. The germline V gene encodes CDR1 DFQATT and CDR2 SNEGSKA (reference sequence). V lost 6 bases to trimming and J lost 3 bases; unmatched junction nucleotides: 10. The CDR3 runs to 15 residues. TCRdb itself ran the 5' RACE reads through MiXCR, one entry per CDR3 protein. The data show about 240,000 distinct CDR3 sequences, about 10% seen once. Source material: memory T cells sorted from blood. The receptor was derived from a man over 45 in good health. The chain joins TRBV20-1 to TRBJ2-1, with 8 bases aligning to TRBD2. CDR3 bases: TGCAGTGCCCCGATGGCGGGAGGATTCTACAATGAGCAGTTCTTC. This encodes CSAPMAGGFYNEQFF.